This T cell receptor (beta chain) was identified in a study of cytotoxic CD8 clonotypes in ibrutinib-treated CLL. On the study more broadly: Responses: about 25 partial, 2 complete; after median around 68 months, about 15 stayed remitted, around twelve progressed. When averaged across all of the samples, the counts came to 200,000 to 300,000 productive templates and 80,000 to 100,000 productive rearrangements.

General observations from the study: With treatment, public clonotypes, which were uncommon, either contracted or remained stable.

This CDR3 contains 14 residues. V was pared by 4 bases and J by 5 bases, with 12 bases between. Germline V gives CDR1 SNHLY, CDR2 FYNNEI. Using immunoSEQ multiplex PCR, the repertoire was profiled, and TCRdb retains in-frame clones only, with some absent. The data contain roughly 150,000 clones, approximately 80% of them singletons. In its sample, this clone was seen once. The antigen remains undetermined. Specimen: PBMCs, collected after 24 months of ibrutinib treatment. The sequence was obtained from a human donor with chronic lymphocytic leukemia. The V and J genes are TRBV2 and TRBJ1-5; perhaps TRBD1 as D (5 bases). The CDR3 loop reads CASSGGMGDQPQHF. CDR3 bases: TGTGCCAGCAGTGGCGGTATGGGGGATCAGCCCCAGCATTTT.